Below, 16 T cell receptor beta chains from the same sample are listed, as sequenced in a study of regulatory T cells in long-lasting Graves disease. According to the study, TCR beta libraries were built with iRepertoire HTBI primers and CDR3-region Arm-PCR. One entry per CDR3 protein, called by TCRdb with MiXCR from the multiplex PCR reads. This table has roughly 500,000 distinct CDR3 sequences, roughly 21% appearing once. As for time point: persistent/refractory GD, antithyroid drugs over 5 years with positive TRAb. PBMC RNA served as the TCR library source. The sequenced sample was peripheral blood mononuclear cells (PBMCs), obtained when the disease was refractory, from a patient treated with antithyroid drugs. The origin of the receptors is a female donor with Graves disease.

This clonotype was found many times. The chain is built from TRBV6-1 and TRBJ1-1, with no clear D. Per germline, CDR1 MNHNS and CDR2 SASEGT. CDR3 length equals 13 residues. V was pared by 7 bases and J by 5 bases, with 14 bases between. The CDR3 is CASITRAGTEAFF. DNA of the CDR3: TGTGCCAGCATCACCCGGGCCGGAACTGAAGCTTTCTTT.

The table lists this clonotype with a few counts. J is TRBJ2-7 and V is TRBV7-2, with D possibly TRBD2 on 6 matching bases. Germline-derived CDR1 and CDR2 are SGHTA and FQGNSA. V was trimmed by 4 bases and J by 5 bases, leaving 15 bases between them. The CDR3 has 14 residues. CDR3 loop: CASSSIRTKNEQYF. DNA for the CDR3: TGTGCCAGCAGCTCGATTCGGACTAAGAACGAGCAGTACTTC.

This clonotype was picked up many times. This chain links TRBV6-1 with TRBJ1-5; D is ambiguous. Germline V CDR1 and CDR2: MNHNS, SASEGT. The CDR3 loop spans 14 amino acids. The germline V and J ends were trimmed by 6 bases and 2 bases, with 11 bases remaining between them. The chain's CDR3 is CASRRLEGNQPQHF. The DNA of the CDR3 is TGTGCCAGCAGGAGACTCGAGGGCAATCAGCCCCAGCATTTT.

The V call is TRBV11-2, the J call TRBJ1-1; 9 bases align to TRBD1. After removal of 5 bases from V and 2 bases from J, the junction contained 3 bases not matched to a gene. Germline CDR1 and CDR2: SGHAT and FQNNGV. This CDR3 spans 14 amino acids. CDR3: CASSGGQGNTEAFF. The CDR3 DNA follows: TGTGCCAGCAGCGGGGGACAGGGCAACACTGAAGCTTTCTTT.

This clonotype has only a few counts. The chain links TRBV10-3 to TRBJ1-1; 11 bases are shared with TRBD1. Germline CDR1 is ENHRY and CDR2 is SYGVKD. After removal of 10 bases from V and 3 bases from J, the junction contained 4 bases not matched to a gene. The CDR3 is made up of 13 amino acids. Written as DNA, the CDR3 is TGTGCCACGGGACAGGGGGACGACACTGAAGCTTTCTTT. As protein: CATGQGDDTEAFF.

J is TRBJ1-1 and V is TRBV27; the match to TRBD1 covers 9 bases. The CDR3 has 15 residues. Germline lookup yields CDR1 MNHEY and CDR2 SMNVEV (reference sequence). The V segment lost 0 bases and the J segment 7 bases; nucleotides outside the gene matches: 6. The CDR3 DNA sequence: TGTGCCAGCAGTTTATCCTGGGACAGGGCTAGTGAAGCTTTCTTT. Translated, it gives CASSLSWDRASEAFF.

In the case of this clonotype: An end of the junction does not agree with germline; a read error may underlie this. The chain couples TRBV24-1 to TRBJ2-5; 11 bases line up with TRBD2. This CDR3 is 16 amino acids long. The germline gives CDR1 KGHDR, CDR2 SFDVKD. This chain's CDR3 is CVTSDPLGTSGETQYF. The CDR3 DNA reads TGTGTCACCAGTGACCCCCTCGGGACTAGCGGAGAGACCCAGTACTTC.

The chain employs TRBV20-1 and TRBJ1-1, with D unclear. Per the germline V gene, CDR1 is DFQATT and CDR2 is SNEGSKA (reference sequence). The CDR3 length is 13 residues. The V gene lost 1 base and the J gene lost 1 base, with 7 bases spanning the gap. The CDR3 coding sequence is TGCAGTGCTAGAGTGGAGCCGAACACTGAAGCTTTCTTT. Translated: CSARVEPNTEAFF.

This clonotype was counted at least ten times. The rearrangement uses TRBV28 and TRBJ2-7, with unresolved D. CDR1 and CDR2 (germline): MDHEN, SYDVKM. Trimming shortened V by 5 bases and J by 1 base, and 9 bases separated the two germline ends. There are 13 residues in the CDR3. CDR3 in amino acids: CASSKQISYEQYF. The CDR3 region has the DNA TGTGCCAGCAGTAAACAGATTTCCTACGAGCAGTACTTC. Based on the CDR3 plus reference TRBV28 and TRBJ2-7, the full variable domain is DVKVTQSSRYLVKRTGEKVFLECVQDMDHENMFWYRQDPGLGLRLIYFSYDVKMKEKGDIPEGYSVSREKKERFSLILESASTNQTSMYLCASSKQISYEQYFGPGTRLTVT.

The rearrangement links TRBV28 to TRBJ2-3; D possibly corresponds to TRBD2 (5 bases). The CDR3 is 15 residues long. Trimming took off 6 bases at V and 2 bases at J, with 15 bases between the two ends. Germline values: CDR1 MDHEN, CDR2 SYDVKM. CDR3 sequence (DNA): TGTGCCAGCAGCCGATCAAGGGAGAACACAGATACGCAGTATTTT. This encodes CASSRSRENTDTQYF.

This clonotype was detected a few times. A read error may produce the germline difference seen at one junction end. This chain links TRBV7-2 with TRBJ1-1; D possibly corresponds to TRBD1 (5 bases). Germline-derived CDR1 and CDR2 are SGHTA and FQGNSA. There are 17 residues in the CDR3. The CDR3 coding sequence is TGCGCCAGCAGCCAAGAATTACCCAGGGCCTTGAACACTGAAGCTTTCTTT. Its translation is CASSQELPRALNTEAFF.

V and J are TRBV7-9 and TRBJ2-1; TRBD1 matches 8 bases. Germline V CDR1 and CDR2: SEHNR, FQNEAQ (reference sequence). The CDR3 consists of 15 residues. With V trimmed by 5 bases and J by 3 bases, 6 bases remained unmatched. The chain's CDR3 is CASSPTGAFYNEQFF. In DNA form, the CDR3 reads TGTGCCAGCAGCCCGACAGGGGCATTCTACAATGAGCAGTTCTTC. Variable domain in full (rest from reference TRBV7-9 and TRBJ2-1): DTGVSQNPRHKITKRGQNVTFRCDPISEHNRLYWYRQTLGQGPEFLTYFQNEAQLEKSRLLSDRFSAERPKGSFSTLEIQRTEQGDSAMYLCASSPTGAFYNEQFFGPGTRLTVL.

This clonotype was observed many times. CDR3 residues: CASSLGGTTYSYEQYF. CDR3 nucleotides: TGTGCCAGCAGTTTAGGGGGGACTACCTACTCCTACGAGCAGTACTTC. The chain carries TRBV28 and TRBJ2-7, with TRBD2 matching over 7 bases. The CDR3 runs to 16 residues. V was pared by 2 bases and J by 0 bases, with 7 bases of the junction left unmatched. Germline CDR1 reads MDHEN; CDR2 reads SYDVKM.

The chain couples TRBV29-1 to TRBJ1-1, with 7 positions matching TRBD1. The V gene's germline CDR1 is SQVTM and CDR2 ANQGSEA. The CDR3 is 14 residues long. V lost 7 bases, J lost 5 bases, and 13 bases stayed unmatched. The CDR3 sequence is CSARDSVLMTEAFF. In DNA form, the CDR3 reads TGCAGCGCCCGGGACAGCGTTTTGATGACTGAAGCTTTCTTT.

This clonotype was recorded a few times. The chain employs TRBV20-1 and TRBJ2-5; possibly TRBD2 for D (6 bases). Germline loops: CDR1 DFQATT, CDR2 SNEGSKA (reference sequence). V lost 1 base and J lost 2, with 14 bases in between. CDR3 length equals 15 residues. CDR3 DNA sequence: TGCAGTGCTAGAGTGGCAGGAGGGCCTCAAGAGACCCAGTACTTC. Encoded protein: CSARVAGGPQETQYF.

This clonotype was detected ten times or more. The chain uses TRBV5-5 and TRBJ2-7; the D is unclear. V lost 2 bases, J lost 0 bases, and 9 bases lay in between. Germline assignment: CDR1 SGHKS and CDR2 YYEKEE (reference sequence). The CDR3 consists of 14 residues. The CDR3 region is CASSFGRSSYEQYF. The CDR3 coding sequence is TGTGCCAGCAGCTTCGGCCGGAGCTCCTACGAGCAGTACTTC.